These 4 T cell receptor beta chains share one sample of origin, sequenced in a study of identical twins. From the 5' RACE reads, TCRdb called clonotypes with MiXCR, one entry per CDR3 protein. The sample records 1.5 million to 2 million distinct CDR3 sequences, around a third being singletons. The sample taken for sequencing was cord blood. Receptors originate from a newborn girl in good health.

The chain combines TRBV10-3 with TRBJ2-2, with 10 bases aligning to TRBD1. The CDR3 runs 15 residues. Germline CDR1 reads ENHRY; CDR2 reads SYGVKD. V dropped 10 bases and J dropped 4; count of bases not matched to a gene: 9. The CDR3 region is CATRPGQGSTGELFF. CDR3 bases: TGTGCCACCAGACCGGGACAGGGGAGCACCGGGGAGCTGTTTTTT.

This chain joins TRBV20-1 and TRBJ1-2; D is possibly TRBD1 (5 bases). In germline, CDR1 is DFQATT, CDR2 SNEGSKA (reference sequence). The length of the CDR3 is 15 residues. V was clipped by 0 bases and J by 3 bases, with 14 bases between them. The CDR3 loop is CSARDRVMMHYGYTF. The CDR3 DNA is TGCAGTGCTAGAGACAGGGTAATGATGCACTATGGCTACACCTTC.

This clonotype is a singleton in its sample. This chain links TRBV7-2 with TRBJ2-1, with D possibly matching TRBD2 (6 bases). Matching the DNA end better, TRBJ2-7 makes the J call doubtful. The CDR3 is 14 amino acids. The germline CDR1 and CDR2 sequences are SGHTA and FQGNSA. The CDR3 DNA reads as TGTGCCAGCAGCCTGGAGGGACCCTCCCATGAGCAGTACTTC. Translating it yields CASSLEGPSHEQYF.

The CDR3: CSVETGGRGYTF. The CDR3 DNA is TGCAGCGTCGAGACAGGGGGACGGGGCTACACCTTC. This chain uses TRBV29-1 with TRBJ1-2; the match to TRBD1 covers 9 bases. The trim removed 6 bases at V and 8 bases at J, leaving 7 bases unmatched. Germline V gene sequence: CDR1 SQVTM, CDR2 ANQGSEA. The CDR3 is 12 residues long.